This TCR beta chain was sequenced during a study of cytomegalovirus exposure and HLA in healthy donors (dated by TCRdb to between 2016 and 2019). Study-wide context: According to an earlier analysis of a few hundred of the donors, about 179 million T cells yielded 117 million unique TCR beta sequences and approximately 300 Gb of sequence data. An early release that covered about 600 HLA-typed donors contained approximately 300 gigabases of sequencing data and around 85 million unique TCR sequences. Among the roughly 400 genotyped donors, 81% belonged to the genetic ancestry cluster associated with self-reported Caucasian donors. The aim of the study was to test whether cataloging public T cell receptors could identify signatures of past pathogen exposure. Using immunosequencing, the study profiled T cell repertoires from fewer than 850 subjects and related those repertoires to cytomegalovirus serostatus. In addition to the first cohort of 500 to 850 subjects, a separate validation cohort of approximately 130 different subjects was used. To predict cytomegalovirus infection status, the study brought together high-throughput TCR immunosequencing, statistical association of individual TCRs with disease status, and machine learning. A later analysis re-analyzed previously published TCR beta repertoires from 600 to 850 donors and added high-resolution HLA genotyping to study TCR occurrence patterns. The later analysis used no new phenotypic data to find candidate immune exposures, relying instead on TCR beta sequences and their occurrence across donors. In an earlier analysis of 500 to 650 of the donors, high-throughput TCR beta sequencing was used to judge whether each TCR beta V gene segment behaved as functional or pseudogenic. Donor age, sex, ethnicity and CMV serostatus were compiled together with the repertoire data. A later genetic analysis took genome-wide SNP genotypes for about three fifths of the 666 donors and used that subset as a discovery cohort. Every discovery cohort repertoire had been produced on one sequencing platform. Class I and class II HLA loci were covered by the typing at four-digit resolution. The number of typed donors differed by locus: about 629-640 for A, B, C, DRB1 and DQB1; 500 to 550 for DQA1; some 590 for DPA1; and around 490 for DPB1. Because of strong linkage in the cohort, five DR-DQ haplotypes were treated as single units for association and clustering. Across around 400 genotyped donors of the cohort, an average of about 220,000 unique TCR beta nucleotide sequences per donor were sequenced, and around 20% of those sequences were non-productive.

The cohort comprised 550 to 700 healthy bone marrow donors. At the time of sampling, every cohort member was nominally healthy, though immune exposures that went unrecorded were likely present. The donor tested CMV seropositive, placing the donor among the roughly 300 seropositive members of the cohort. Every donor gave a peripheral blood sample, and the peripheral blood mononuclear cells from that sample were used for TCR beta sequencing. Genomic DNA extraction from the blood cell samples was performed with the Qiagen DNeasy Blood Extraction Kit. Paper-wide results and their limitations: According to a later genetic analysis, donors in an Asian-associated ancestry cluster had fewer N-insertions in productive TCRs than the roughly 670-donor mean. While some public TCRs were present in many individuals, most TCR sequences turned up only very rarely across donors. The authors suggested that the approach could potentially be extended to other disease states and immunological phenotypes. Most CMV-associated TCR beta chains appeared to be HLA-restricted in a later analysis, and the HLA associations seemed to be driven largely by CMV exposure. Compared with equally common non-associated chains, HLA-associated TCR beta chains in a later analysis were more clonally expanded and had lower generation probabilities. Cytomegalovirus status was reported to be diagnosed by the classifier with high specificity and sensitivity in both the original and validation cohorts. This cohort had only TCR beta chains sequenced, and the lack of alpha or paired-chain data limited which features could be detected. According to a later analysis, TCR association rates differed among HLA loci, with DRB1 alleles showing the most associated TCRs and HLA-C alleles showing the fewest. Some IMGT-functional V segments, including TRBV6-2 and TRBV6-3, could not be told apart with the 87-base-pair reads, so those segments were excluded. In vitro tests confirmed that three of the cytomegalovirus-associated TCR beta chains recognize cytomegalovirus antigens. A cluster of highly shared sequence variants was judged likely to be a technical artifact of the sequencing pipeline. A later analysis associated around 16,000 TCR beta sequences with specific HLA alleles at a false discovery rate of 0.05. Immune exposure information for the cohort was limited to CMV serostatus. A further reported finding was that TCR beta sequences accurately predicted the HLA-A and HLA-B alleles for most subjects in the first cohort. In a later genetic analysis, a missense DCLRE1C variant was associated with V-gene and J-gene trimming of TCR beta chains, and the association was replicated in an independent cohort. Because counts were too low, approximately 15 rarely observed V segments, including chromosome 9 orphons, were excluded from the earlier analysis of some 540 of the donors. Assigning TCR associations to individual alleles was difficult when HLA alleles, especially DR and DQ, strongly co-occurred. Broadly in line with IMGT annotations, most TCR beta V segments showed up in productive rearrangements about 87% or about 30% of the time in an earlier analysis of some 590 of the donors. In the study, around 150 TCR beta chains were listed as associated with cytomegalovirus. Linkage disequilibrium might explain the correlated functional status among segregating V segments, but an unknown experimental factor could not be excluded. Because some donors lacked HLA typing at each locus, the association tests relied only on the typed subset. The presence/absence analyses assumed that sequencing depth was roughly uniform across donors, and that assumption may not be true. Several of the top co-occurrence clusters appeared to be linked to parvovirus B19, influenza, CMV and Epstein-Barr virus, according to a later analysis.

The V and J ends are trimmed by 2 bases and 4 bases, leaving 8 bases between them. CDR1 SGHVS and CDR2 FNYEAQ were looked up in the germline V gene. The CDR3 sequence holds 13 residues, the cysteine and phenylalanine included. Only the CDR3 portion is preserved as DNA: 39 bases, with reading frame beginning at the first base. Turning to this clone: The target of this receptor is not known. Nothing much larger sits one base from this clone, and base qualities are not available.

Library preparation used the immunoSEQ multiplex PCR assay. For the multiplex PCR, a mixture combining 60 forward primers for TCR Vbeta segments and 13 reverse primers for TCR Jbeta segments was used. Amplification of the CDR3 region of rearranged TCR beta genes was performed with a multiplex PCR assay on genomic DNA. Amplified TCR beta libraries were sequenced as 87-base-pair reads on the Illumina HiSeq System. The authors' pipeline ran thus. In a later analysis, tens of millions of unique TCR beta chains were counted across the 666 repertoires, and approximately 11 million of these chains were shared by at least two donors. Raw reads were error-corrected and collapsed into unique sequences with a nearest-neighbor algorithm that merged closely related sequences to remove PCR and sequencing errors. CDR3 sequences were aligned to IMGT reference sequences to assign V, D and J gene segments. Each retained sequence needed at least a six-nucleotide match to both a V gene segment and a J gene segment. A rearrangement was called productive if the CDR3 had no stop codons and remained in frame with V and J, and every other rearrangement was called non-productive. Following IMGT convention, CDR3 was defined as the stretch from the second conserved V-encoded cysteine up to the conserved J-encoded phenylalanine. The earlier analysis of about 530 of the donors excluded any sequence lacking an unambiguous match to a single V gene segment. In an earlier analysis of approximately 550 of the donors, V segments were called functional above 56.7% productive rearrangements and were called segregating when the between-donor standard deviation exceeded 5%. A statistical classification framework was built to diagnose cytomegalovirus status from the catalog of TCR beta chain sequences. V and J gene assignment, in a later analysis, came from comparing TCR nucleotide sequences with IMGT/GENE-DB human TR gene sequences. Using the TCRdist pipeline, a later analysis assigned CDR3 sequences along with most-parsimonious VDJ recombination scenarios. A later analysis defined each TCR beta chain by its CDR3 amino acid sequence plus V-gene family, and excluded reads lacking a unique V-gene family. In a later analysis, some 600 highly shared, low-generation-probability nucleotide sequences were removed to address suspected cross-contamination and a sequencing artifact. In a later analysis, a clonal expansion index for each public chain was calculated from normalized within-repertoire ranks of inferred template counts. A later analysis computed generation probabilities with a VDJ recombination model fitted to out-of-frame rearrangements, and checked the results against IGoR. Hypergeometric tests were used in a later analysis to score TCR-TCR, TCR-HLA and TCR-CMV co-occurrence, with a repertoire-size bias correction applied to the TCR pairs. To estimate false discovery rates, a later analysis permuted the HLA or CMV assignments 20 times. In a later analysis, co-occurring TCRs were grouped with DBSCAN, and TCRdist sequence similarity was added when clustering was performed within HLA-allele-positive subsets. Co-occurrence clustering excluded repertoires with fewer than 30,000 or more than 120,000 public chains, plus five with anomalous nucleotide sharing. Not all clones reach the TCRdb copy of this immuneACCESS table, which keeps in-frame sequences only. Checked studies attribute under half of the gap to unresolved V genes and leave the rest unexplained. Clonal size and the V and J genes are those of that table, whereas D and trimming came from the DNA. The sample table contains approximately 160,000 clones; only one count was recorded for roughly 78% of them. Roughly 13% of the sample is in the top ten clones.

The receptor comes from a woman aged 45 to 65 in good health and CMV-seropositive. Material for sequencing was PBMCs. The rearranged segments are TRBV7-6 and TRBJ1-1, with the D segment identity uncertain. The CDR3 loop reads CASSLYPGTEAFF. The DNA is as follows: TGTGCCAGCAGCTTATACCCGGGCACTGAAGCTTTCTTT. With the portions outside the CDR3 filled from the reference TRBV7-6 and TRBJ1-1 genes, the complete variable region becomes GAGVSQSPRYKVTKRGQDVALRCDPISGHVSLYWYRQALGQGPEFLTYFNYEAQQDKSGLPNDRFSAERPEGSISTLTIQRTEQRDSAMYRCASSLYPGTEAFFGQGTRLTVV.